Following are 13 T cell receptor beta chains from one sample sequenced in a study of metastatic and nonmetastatic thyroid tumors. TCRdb re-processed the PCR reads through MiXCR. The sample contains some 16,000 clones, roughly a quarter of which appear only once. Patients were all untreated before their thyroid surgery. The sequenced material came from tumor tissue. The receptors were sampled from a female donor with papillary thyroid cancer or a benign thyroid nodule (not recorded which). Some clones in this sample may be carry-over from other donors' samples.

This clone was observed a handful of times. The chain combines TRBV6-2 or TRBV6-3 with TRBJ2-1, with D perhaps matching TRBD2 (6 bases). V was pared by 10 bases and J by 12 bases, with 19 bases between. Germline V gene data show CDR1 as MNHEY and CDR2 as SVGEGT. The length of the CDR3 is 12 residues. Written as DNA, the CDR3 is TGTGCCATCATTTACTCGCGGGAAGGGCAGTTCTTC. This codes for CAIIYSREGQFF.

Comment on this clone: Its ends do not fully match the called genes, so a read error is possible. V usage is TRBV6-6 and J usage is TRBJ2-6; D not resolved. Germline values: CDR1 MNHNY, CDR2 SVGAGI (reference sequence). CDR3 length: 14 amino acids. CDR3 residues: CASSYRSEAKVLTF. The CDR3 DNA is TGTGCCAGCAGTTATCGCTCTGAGGCCAAAGTCCTGACTTTC.

This clone is classed as medium-sized. The chain combines TRBV11-3 with TRBJ1-2; D is unclear. Per the germline V gene, CDR1 is SGHNT and CDR2 is YENEEA. The V end was cut by 1 base, the J end by 5 bases, with 5 bases between. This CDR3 is 12 amino acids long. CDR3 nucleotides: TGTGCCAGCAGCTTAGGAGGGTATGGCTACACCTTC. Its translation is CASSLGGYGYTF.

The chain recombines TRBV3-1 with TRBJ2-1; D is unresolved. Germline V gene sequence: CDR1 LGHDT, CDR2 YNNKEL (reference sequence). The V end was cut by 4 bases, the J end by 0 bases, with 10 bases between. CDR3 length: 15 amino acids. CDR3 DNA sequence: TGTGCCAGCAGCCTCGCATCCCGCTCCTACAATGAGCAGTTCTTC. Its translation is CASSLASRSYNEQFF.

This clone was counted ten times or more. CDR3: CATGTDNQPQHF. The CDR3 DNA follows: TGTGCCACGGGGACGGATAATCAGCCCCAGCATTTT. The chain has TRBV6-1 and TRBJ1-5; D is perhaps TRBD1 (5 bases). With 10 bases removed from V and 4 bases from J, the gap between germline ends came to 11 bases. The CDR3 consists of 12 residues. Germline CDR1 MNHNS, CDR2 SASEGT.

This clone was observed a few times. An end of the junction does not agree with germline; a read error may underlie this. The chain recombines TRBV12-3 or TRBV12-4 with TRBJ2-1; D may match TRBD1 or TRBD2 (6 bases each). The CDR3 has 12 residues. CDR3 protein: CASSSLGGGGFF. The CDR3 nucleotides read TGTGCCAGCAGTTCTTTGGGGGGCGGAGGTTTTTTC.

This clone has a handful of counts. Compared with germline, one end of the junction differs, possibly owing to a read error. The gene calls are TRBV28 and TRBJ1-2; 7 nucleotides line up with TRBD1. Germline-derived CDR1 and CDR2 are MDHEN and SYDVKM. The CDR3 spans 14 residues. The DNA for the CDR3 is TGTGCCAGCCGGGCCGGGGGACAGATCTATGGCTACATCTTC. Translating gives CASRAGGQIYGYIF.

This clone is termed medium-sized. V and J are TRBV12-3 or TRBV12-4 and TRBJ1-2, with 7 positions matching TRBD1. The trim removed 0 bases at V and 9 bases at J, leaving 4 bases unmatched. The CDR3 sequence is 13 residues long. CDR3 protein: CASSLAGGGSYTF. CDR3 bases: TGTGCCAGCAGTTTAGCAGGGGGCGGAAGCTACACCTTC.

The chain combines TRBV7-9 with TRBJ2-1; D possibly uses TRBD1 or TRBD2 (5 bases each). Trimming removed 5 bases at V and 0 bases at J, with 14 bases between. Germline CDR1 reads SEHNR; CDR2 reads FQNEAQ (reference sequence). There are 16 residues in the CDR3. In DNA form, the CDR3 reads TGTGCCAGCAGCCTCCGGGACGCAAGCTCCTACAATGAGCAGTTCTTC. Residues: CASSLRDASSYNEQFF.

This clone has more than one count but fewer than ten. The V call is TRBV7-2, the J call TRBJ2-3; D is uncertain. The V gene's germline CDR1 is SGHTA and CDR2 FQGNSA. V was clipped by 0 bases and J by 4 bases, with 5 bases between them. The CDR3 contains 13 residues. CDR3 residues: CASSLASADTQYF. The CDR3 DNA sequence: TGTGCCAGCAGCTTAGCTAGTGCAGATACGCAGTATTTT.

This chain joins TRBV6-1 and TRBJ2-1; 8 bases map to TRBD2. Trimming at V came to 4 bases and at J to 9 bases, leaving 11 bases not matched to a gene. The CDR3 has 15 amino acids. CDR1 and CDR2 (germline): MNHNS, SASEGT. The CDR3 DNA follows: TGTGCCAGCAGTGCCGCGGGTGGGGCGGGGGGTGAGCAGTTCTTC. It specifies CASSAAGGAGGEQFF.

Only a few counts were recorded for this clone. The genes are TRBV12-3 or TRBV12-4 and TRBJ2-3; D remains ambiguous. This CDR3 comprises 13 residues. V lost 0 bases to trimming and J lost 4 bases, with 5 bases between them. The CDR3 protein is CASSLAYADTQYF. The CDR3 DNA is TGTGCCAGCAGTTTAGCCTACGCAGATACGCAGTATTTT.

This clone is medium-sized. The rearrangement uses TRBV11-2 and TRBJ1-2, with TRBD1 as a possible D gene (6 bases). Germline loops: CDR1 SGHAT, CDR2 FQNNGV. The CDR3 sequence is 14 residues long. Trimming took 5 bases from V and 7 from J, leaving 17 bases between them. The CDR3 spells CASSVDGTPLGYTF. CDR3 coding DNA: TGTGCCAGCAGCGTGGACGGGACACCCCTTGGCTACACCTTC.